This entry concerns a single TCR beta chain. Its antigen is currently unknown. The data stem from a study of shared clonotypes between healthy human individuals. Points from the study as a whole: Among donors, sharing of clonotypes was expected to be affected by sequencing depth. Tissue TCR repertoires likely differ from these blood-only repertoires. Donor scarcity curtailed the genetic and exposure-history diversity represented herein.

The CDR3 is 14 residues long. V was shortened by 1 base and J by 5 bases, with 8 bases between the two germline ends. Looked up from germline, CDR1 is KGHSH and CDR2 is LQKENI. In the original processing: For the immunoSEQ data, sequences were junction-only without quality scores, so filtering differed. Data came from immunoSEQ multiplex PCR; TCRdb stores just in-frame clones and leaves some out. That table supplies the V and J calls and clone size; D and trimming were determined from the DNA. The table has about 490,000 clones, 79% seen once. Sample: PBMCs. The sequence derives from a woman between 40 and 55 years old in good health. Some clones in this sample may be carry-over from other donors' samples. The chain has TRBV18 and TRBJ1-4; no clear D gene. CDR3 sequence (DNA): TGTGCCAGCTCACCACAAGATCGAAATGAAAAACTGTTTTTT. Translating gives CASSPQDRNEKLFF.